This T cell receptor (beta chain) originates from a study of T cells in localized non-small cell lung cancer. Produced via immunoSEQ multiplex PCR; TCRdb's table is partial and in-frame only. This repertoire shows some 3,000 clones, roughly 25% found once; its top ten account for around 9.2%. Notes on this clone: The antigen is unknown.

Overall study results and limits: Overall survival was longer when the density of T cells in the blood was higher. Among the top 100 tumor clones, a median about 57 appeared in adjacent lung. Heterogeneity remains possible, as sequencing covered one tumor region only. There was higher T cell clonality in uninvolved adjacent lung than in tumor, and it was highest there.

This CDR3 contains 14 residues. The germline CDR1 and CDR2 sequences are SGHNT and YENEEA. V lost 8 bases to trimming and J lost 0 bases, with 13 bases between them. The chain carries TRBV11-3 and TRBJ1-1, with D hard to call. The input for sequencing was lung tumor tissue, taken before any cancer treatment. This sequence was found in a male donor at least 60 years old with stage III lung adenocarcinoma. CDR3 sequence: CASSRLPLNTEAFF. Here the CDR3 DNA reads TGTGCCAGCTCTCGATTGCCCCTGAACACTGAAGCTTTCTTT.